In this sample, the clone carrying this T cell receptor (beta chain) turned up many times. Antigen: not known. CDR3 and TCR beta VDJ profiling relied on a genomic DNA template. TCRdb ran MiXCR on the reads and lists one entry per CDR3 protein. The sample comprises about 150,000 distinct CDR3 sequences, over 50% of which are singletons, and less than 15% rests with the top ten. The entry originates in a study of CD8+CD57+ T cells in acquired aplastic anemia. General study results and limits: Patients and controls shared twenty-nine CD8+ CDR3 sequences. Patients showed no significant difference from controls in CD8+ Simpson's diversity.

Patients chosen for sequencing had CD8+CD57+ cells that had expanded, as shown by flow cytometry. Patients, without exception, had severe acquired aplastic anemia. No therapy had been given to the patients at the time of blood sampling. The clonotype was recovered from a human donor with aplastic anemia. What was sequenced was sorted CD4+, CD8+, or CD8+CD57+ T cells (not recorded which) from PBMCs.

The CDR3 DNA reads TGCGCCAGCAGCCAAGACGGCGCCACAGATACGCAGTATTTT. Protein sequence: CASSQDGATDTQYF. The chain carries TRBV4-1 and TRBJ2-3, with no clear D. There are 14 residues in the CDR3. Germline CDR1 and CDR2: MGHRA and YSYEKL. V lost 0 bases, J lost 2 bases, and 6 bases lay in between.